This is a list of T cell receptor beta chains from one sample in a study of OX40 agonist ivuxolimab in advanced cancers. TCRdb's copy holds only in-frame clones and misses some; the assay was immunoSEQ multiplex PCR. Here the sample spans tens of thousands of clones, 75% to 90% being singletons. The sample in question was CD4+ or CD8+ T cells sorted from blood, obtained in a trial of the OX40 agonist ivuxolimab. Receptor source: an adult with an advanced solid tumor such as melanoma, head and neck, liver or kidney cancer. CDR3s leave out the opening cysteine and the closing phenylalanine or tryptophan. A D gene is named only where the DNA matches it firmly. Size is omitted from some rows. Given values are once, few, many or a class for expanded clones.

-	TRBV5-1	TRBJ1-6	-	ASSSEGAYNSPLH
-	TRBV29-1	TRBJ1-5	-	SVEEPRGQPQH
TRBD2	TRBV5-1	TRBJ2-5	once	ASSLGLAGEGETQY
-	TRBV28	TRBJ1-2	-	ASSLGAVYGYT
TRBD2	TRBV5-1	TRBJ2-5	-	ASSSGLAGGLETQY
TRBD2	TRBV30	TRBJ2-3	-	AWTMGLSTDTQY
-	TRBV19	TRBJ1-4	-	ASSMRATNEKLF
-	TRBV5-6	TRBJ1-2	once	ASSFLRDYGYT
-	TRBV5-1	TRBJ2-5	-	ASSLGGTGKQETQY
-	TRBV7-3	TRBJ2-2	-	ASSPWGVTGELF
-	TRBV19	TRBJ1-3	-	ASSPWAPDGNSGNTIY
-	TRBV9	TRBJ1-4	-	ASSVGDSSTNEKLF
TRBD2	TRBV7-8	TRBJ2-5	-	ASSGRLAWQETQY
TRBD1	TRBV7-3	TRBJ1-1	few	ASTSQGTATEAF
-	TRBV30	TRBJ1-2	-	AWSKWAGDGYT
-	TRBV28	TRBJ1-5	-	ASSLDGNQPQH
-	TRBV5-1	TRBJ2-1	-	ASSLDSSQF
TRBD1	TRBV10-3	TRBJ2-4	-	AISGTGGAGIQY
-	TRBV11-2	TRBJ2-3	-	ASSLAIASTDTQY
-	TRBV7-9	TRBJ2-6	-	ASSLDVNPSVLT
TRBD2	TRBV9	TRBJ2-2	once	ASSAGGGQYGGELF
-	TRBV5-6	TRBJ2-7	-	ASSSPQGGGYEQY
-	TRBV18	TRBJ2-7	once	ASAQRTYEQY
TRBD2	TRBV7-3	TRBJ2-1	-	ASSLMGGRDSEQF
-	TRBV2	TRBJ1-5	-	ASSEGTAGGSNQPQH
TRBD1	TRBV5-1	TRBJ2-3	-	ASSRPPGGFDSDTQY
-	TRBV5-4	TRBJ2-1	-	ASSLRRGGLDEQF
TRBD2	TRBV11-2	TRBJ2-7	few	ASSFLTSGAYEQY
-	TRBV28	TRBJ1-2	once	ASSLGRGDYGYT
-	TRBV7-6	TRBJ2-7	-	ASSQGGYEQY
-	TRBV2	TRBJ1-1	-	ASSSFNTEAF
-	TRBV11-3	TRBJ1-1	few	ASSHGRAEAF
-	TRBV2	TRBJ2-3	-	ASSETTRADTQY
TRBD1	TRBV5-1	TRBJ2-3	-	ASSLDRGTSTDTQY
-	TRBV5-1	TRBJ2-1	-	ASSFSPGLNNEQF
-	TRBV18	TRBJ1-1	few	ASSPRQGMNTEAF
-	TRBV28	TRBJ1-1	once	ASRNGNRFRGTEAF
TRBD1	TRBV5-4	TRBJ1-3	-	ASSSPGQGAGNTIY
-	TRBV28	TRBJ1-2	-	ASNGGLIAGGYT
TRBD1	TRBV18	TRBJ2-7	-	ASSPGQGDEQY
TRBD2	TRBV14	TRBJ2-1	once	ASSQRELAGNNEQF
-	TRBV29-1	TRBJ1-2	-	SVGTPMDGYT
-	TRBV28	TRBJ2-2	-	ASQSFRRDTGELF
-	TRBV5-1	TRBJ1-1	few	ASSLWPNPTEAF
TRBD2	TRBV28	TRBJ2-7	-	AITSGLAGLGAYEQY
TRBD1	TRBV5-1	TRBJ1-1	-	ASSLGDREKAF
TRBD1	TRBV7-2	TRBJ1-2	-	ASSSDRGAYGYT
-	TRBV28	TRBJ1-1	-	ASSLVRDYTEAF
TRBD1	TRBV5-1	TRBJ1-4	-	ASQGGPNEKLF